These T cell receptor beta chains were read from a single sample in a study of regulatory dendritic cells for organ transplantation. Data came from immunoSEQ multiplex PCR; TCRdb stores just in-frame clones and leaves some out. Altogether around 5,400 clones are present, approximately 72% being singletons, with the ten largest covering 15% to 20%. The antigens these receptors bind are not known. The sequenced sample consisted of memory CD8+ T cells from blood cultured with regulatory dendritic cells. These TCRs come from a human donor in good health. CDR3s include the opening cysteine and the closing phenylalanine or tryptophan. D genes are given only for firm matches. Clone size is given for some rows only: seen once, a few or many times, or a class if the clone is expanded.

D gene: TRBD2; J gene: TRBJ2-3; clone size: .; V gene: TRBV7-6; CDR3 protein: CASSRYSGTSTDTQYF; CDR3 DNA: TGTGCCAGCAGCCGATATAGCGGGACCAGCACAGATACGCAGTATTTT
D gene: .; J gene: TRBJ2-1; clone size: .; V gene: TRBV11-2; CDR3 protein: CASSLAGIEQFF; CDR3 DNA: TGTGCCAGCAGCTTAGCCGGTATTGAGCAGTTCTTC
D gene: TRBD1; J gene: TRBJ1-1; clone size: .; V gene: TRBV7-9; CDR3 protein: CASSLFSHRGKNTEAFF; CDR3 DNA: TGTGCCAGCAGCTTATTTTCCCACAGGGGCAAGAACACTGAAGCTTTCTTT
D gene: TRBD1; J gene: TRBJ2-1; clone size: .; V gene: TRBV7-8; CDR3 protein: CASRLKAGQGASGSYNEQFF; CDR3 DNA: TGTGCCAGCAGATTAAAGGCGGGACAGGGGGCTAGCGGCTCCTACAATGAGCAGTTCTTC
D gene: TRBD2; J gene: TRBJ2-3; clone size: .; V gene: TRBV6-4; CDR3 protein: CASSLEASGSPDTQYF; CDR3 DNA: TGTGCCAGCAGCTTAGAGGCTAGCGGGAGTCCAGATACGCAGTATTTT
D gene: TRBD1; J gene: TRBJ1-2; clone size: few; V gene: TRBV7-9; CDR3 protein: CASSPSDPGGIGYTF; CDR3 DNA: TGTGCCAGCAGCCCCTCGGATCCAGGGGGCATCGGCTACACCTTC
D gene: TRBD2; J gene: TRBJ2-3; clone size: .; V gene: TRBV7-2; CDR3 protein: CASSEEIAGWSDTQYF; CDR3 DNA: TGTGCCAGCAGCGAAGAAATAGCGGGTTGGTCAGATACGCAGTATTTT
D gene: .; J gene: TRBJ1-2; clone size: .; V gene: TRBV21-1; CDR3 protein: CASSNGQNYYGYTF; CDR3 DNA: TGTGCCAGCAGCAACGGACAGAACTACTATGGCTACACCTTC
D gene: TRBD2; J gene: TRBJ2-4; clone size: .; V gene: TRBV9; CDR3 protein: CASSASGGAGNIQYF; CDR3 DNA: TGTGCCAGCAGCGCCAGCGGGGGGGCCGGAAACATTCAGTACTTC
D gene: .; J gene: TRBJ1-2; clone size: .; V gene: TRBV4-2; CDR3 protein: CASSQERAGDYGYTF; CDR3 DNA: TGTGCCAGCAGCCAAGAGAGGGCAGGGGACTATGGCTACACCTTC
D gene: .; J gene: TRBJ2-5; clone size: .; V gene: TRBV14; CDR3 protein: CASSQDFPAQETQYF; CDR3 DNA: TGTGCCAGCAGCCAAGATTTTCCGGCGCAAGAGACCCAGTACTTC
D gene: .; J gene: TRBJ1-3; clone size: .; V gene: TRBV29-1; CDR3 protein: CSAYSGTLGNTIYF; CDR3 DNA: TGCAGCGCTTATTCCGGGACGTTAGGAAACACCATATATTTT
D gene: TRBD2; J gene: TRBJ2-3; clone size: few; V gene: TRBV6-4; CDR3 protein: CASSETSGGADTQYF; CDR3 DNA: TGTGCCAGCAGTGAGACTAGCGGGGGGGCGGATACGCAGTATTTT
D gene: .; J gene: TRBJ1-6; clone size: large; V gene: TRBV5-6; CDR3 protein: CASSPGDNSPLHF; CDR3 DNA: TGTGCCAGCAGCCCCGGGGATAATTCACCCCTCCACTTT
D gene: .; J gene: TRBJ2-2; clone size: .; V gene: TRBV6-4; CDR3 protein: CASSEQETGELFF; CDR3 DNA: TGTGCCAGCAGTGAACAGGAAACGGGGGAGCTGTTTTTT
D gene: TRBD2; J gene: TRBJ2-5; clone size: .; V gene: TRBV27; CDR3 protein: CASSASGMYQETQYF; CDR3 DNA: TGTGCCAGCAGTGCTAGCGGCATGTACCAAGAGACCCAGTACTTC
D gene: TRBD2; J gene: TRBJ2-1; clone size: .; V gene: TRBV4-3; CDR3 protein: CASSQVGEGLNEQFF; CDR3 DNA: TGCGCCAGCAGCCAAGTTGGGGAGGGACTCAATGAGCAGTTCTTC
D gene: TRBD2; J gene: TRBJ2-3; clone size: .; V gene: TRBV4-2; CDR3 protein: CASSGLAGTDTQYF; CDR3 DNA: TGTGCCAGCAGCGGACTAGCGGGCACAGATACGCAGTATTTT
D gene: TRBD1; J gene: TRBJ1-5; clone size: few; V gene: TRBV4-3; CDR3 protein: CASSQEWGTGGQPQHF; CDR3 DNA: TGCGCCAGCAGCCAAGAGTGGGGGACAGGGGGCCAGCCCCAGCATTTT
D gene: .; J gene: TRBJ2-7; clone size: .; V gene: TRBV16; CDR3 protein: CASSHWAPYEQYF; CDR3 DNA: TGTGCCAGCAGCCACTGGGCCCCCTACGAGCAGTACTTC
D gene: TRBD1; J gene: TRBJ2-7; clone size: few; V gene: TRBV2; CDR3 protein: CASNGGPGQGKDEQYF; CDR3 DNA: TGTGCCAGCAACGGCGGACCGGGACAGGGAAAGGACGAGCAGTACTTC
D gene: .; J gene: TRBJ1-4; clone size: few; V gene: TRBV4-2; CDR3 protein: CASSQLGEKLFF; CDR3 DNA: TGTGCCAGCAGCCAATTGGGTGAAAAACTGTTTTTT
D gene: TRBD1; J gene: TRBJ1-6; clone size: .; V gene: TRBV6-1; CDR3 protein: CASSAPDRGESSPLHF; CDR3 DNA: TGTGCCAGCAGTGCCCCGGACAGGGGAGAGAGTTCACCCCTCCACTTT
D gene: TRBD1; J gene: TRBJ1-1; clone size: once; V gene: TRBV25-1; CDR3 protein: CASRRGLTEAFF; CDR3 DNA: TGTGCCAGCAGGAGGGGGCTTACTGAAGCTTTCTTT
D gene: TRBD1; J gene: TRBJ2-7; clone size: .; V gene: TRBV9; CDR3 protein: CASSVDGTGYEQYF; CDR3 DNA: TGTGCCAGCAGCGTAGACGGGACAGGCTACGAGCAGTACTTC
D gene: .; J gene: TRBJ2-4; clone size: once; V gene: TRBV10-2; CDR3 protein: CASKRDTSAIQYF; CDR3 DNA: TGCGCCAGCAAACGGGACACTTCAGCCATTCAGTACTTC
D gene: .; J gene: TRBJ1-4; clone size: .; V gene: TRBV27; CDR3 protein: CASSLSIGTATNEKLFF; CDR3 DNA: TGTGCCAGCAGTTTATCGATTGGAACTGCAACTAATGAAAAACTGTTTTTT
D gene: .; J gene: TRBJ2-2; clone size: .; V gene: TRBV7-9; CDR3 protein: CASNPTPGADGELFF; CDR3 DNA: TGTGCCAGCAACCCCACTCCGGGGGCGGACGGGGAGCTGTTTTTT
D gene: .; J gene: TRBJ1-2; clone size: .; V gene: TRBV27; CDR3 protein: CASSAGIYYGYTF; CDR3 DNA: TGTGCCAGCAGCGCAGGGATTTACTATGGCTACACCTTC
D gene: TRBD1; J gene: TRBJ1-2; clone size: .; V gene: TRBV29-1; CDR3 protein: CSVDRGTGATYGYTF; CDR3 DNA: TGCAGCGTTGACCGTGGGACAGGGGCTACCTATGGCTACACCTTC
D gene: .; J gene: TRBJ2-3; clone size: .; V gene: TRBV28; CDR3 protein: CASSWSLAPTSTDTQYF; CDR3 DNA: TGTGCCAGCAGTTGGAGTCTAGCTCCGACTAGCACAGATACGCAGTATTTT
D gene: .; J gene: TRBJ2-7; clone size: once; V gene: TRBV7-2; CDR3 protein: CASSGGHGRVAYEQYF; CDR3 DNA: TGTGCCAGCAGCGGCGGCCACGGCAGGGTGGCCTACGAGCAGTACTTC
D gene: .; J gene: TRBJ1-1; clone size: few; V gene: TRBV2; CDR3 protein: CASRTRALAAEAFF; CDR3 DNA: TGTGCCAGCAGGACCCGGGCTTTGGCCGCTGAAGCTTTCTTT
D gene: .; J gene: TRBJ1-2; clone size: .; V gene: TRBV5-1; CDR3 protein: CASSFIQGSNYGYTF; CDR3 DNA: TGCGCCAGCAGCTTCATCCAGGGTTCTAACTATGGCTACACCTTC
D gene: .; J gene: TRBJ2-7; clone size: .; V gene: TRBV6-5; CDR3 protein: CASWAPRSAYEQYF; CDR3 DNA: TGTGCCAGCTGGGCCCCCCGGAGCGCCTACGAGCAGTACTTC
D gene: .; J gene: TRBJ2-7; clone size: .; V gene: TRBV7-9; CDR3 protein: CASSPHARRGNSAEQYF; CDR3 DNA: TGTGCCAGCAGCCCCCACGCGAGACGGGGTAACTCTGCCGAGCAGTACTTC
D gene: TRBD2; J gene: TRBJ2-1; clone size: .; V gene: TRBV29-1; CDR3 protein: CSVVGTSGRGNEQFF; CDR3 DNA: TGCAGCGTGGTCGGGACTAGCGGGAGGGGCAATGAGCAGTTCTTC
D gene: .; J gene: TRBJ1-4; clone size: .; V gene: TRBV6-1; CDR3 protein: CASTEGDLGYEKLFF; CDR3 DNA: TGTGCCAGCACCGAGGGGGATCTGGGATATGAAAAACTGTTTTTT
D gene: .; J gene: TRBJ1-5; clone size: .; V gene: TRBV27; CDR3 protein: CASSLFSGANQPQHF; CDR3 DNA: TGTGCCAGCAGTTTGTTTTCAGGGGCCAATCAGCCCCAGCATTTT
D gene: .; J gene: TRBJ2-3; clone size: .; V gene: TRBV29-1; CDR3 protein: CSVEERAGRKDTQYF; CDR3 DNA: TGCAGCGTTGAAGAGAGGGCAGGGAGGAAAGATACGCAGTATTTT
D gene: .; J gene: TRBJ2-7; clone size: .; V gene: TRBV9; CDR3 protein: CASSVFSGSVYEQYF; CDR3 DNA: TGTGCCAGCAGCGTCTTTTCAGGGTCCGTCTACGAGCAGTACTTC
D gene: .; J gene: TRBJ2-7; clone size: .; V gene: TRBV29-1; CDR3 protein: CSVGGKGNHEQYF; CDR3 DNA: TGCAGCGTTGGGGGTAAGGGGAACCACGAGCAGTACTTC
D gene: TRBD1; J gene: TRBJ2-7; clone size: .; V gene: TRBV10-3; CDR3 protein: CAISDAGTGSYEQYF; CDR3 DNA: TGTGCCATCAGTGATGCCGGGACAGGTTCCTACGAGCAGTACTTC
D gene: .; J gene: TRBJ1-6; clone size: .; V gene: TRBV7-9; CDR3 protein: CASSLAGVGFNSPLHF; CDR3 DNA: TGTGCCAGCAGCTTAGCTGGTGTGGGATTTAATTCACCCCTCCACTTT
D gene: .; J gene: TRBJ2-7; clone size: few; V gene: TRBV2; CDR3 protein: CASKVSDSYEQYF; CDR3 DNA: TGTGCCAGCAAGGTGTCAGACTCCTACGAGCAGTACTTC
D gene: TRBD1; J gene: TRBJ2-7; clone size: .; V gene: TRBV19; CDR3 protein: CASSIPRTGGYEQYF; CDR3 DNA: TGTGCCAGTAGTATACCACGGACAGGGGGCTACGAGCAGTACTTC
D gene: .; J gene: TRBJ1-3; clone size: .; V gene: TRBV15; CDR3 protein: CATSRDREPGNTIYF; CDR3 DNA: TGTGCCACCAGCAGAGATAGGGAGCCGGGAAACACCATATATTTT
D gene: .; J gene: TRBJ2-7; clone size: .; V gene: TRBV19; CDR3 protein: CASSRVGGYEQYF; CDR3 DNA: TGTGCCAGTTCCCGGGTAGGTGGCTACGAGCAGTACTTC
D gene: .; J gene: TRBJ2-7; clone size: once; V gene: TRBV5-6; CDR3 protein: CASSWDGYYEQYF; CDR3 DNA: TGTGCCAGCAGCTGGGACGGATACTACGAGCAGTACTTC
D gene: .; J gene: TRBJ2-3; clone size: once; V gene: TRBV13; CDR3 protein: CASSRPSGTSLDTQYF; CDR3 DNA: TGTGCCAGCAGCAGACCCTCCGGGACTTCCTTAGATACGCAGTATTTT
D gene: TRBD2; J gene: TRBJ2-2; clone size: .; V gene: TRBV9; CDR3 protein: CASQAGGNTGELFF; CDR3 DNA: TGTGCCAGCCAAGCGGGGGGGAACACCGGGGAGCTGTTTTTT
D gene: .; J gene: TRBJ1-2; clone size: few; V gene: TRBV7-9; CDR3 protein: CASSFAMVDGYTF; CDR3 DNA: TGTGCCAGCAGCTTCGCAATGGTAGATGGCTACACCTTC
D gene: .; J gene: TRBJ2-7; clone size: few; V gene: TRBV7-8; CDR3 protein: CASSLGPLYEQYF; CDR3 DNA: TGTGCCAGCAGCTTAGGTCCTCTCTACGAGCAGTACTTC
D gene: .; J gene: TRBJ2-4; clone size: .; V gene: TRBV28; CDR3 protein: CASSAAEGLPQNIQYF; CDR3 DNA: TGTGCCAGCAGTGCCGCGGAGGGCCTCCCCCAAAACATTCAGTACTTC
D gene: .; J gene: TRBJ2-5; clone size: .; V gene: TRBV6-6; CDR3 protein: CASSTGRGMETQYF; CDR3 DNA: TGTGCCAGCTCGACGGGCCGAGGAATGGAGACCCAGTACTTC